One sample yielded the 10 T cell receptor beta chains listed below, sequenced in a study of spatial heterogeneity in lung cancer (dated 2019 in TCRdb). The method behind the library was 5' RACE. The sequencer listed for this sample is NextSeq 500. Through fastp at Q25 and MiXCR, TCRdb rebuilt clones from the public reads, retaining in-frame beta chains. Every distinct CDR3 protein forms one entry, paired with its most common genes and DNA. The sample table lists 20,000 to 25,000 distinct CDR3 sequences, around 7% of them with a count of one. 14% of the sample lies in the top ten. In light of the paper, this sample's time point label describes: sample taken at primary tumor resection. The sequences come from PBMCs, collected at surgery. Receptor source: a male donor with early-stage non-small cell lung cancer.

This clonotype came up many times. The chain recombines TRBV6-6 with TRBJ2-2, with D possibly matching TRBD2 (6 bases). The CDR3 covers 15 residues. Trimming took 6 bases from V and 3 from J, leaving 14 bases between them. The germline CDR1 and CDR2 sequences are MNHNY and SVGAGI (reference sequence). The CDR3 DNA reads TGTGCCAGCAGGATTACAGCGGGCTACACCGGGGAGCTGTTTTTT. Amino acids: CASRITAGYTGELFF.

For the CDR3, the DNA is TGTGCCAGCAGCCTGACAGGGGGCAACATTCAGTACTTC. It encodes CASSLTGGNIQYF. The chain has TRBV11-2 and TRBJ2-4, with 10 positions matching TRBD1. Germline V gene lookup returns CDR1 SGHAT and CDR2 FQNNGV. V shed 5 bases and J 7 bases; nucleotides not matched to a gene: 2. The CDR3 consists of 13 residues.

Many counts were recorded for this clonotype. This chain connects TRBV5-1 to TRBJ2-4, with D perhaps matching TRBD1 (6 bases). There are 15 residues in the CDR3. V lost 4 bases and J lost 4, with 15 bases in between. In germline, CDR1 is SGHRS, CDR2 YFSETQ. The CDR3, as DNA: TGCGCCAGCAGCCAGGTTACAGGGAAAAAAAACATTCAGTACTTC. Amino acid sequence: CASSQVTGKKNIQYF.

This clonotype was seen more than once but under ten times. The rearrangement joins TRBV6-5 to TRBJ2-1, with D possibly matching TRBD2 (5 bases). Looked up from germline, CDR1 is MNHEY and CDR2 is SVGAGI. Trimming pared 7 bases from V and 7 bases from J, leaving 11 bases between. There are 12 residues in the CDR3. CDR3 nucleotide sequence: TGTGCCAGCACTAGCTTCAAGAATGAGCAGTTCTTC. Protein sequence: CASTSFKNEQFF.

There are a few counts of this clonotype. The chain recombines TRBV20-1 with TRBJ1-1; a weak D match, TRBD1 (5 bases). The CDR3 spans 13 residues. Germline V CDR1 and CDR2: DFQATT, SNEGSKA (reference sequence). V was clipped by 3 bases and J by 7 bases, with 15 bases between them. The CDR3 coding sequence is TGCAGTGCTAGCTTCCAGGGATACGGTGAAGCTTTCTTT. Its translation is CSASFQGYGEAFF.

Ten or more counts support this clonotype. The chain uses TRBV28 and TRBJ1-2; TRBD1 is a possible D gene (6 bases). The V and J ends lost 4 bases and 6 bases respectively, with 12 bases between them. The germline CDR1 and CDR2 sequences are MDHEN and SYDVKM. This CDR3 is built from 13 residues. The CDR3 DNA reads as TGTGCCAGCAGTTCTTACAGGGATAATGGCTACACCTTC. Residues: CASSSYRDNGYTF.

This clonotype has more than one count but fewer than ten. This chain connects TRBV7-2 to TRBJ2-5; D is perhaps TRBD2 (6 bases). CDR1 is SGHTA and CDR2 is FQGNSA in the germline V gene. Trimming removed 4 bases at V and 2 bases at J, with 11 bases between. This CDR3 contains 14 residues. DNA for the CDR3: TGTGCCAGCAGCTCCCTTGGAGGGCAAGAGACCCAGTACTTC. Translated, it gives CASSSLGGQETQYF.

This clonotype has a count of ten or more. The rearrangement links TRBV19 to TRBJ2-3; 8 nucleotides match TRBD1. The junction had 7 bases not matched to a gene; V was cut back by 7 bases and J by 1 base. CDR3 length: 15 residues. From germline, CDR1 is LNHDA and CDR2 SQIVND (reference sequence). This CDR3 reads CASKDRVGGTDTQYF. Here the CDR3 DNA reads TGTGCCAGTAAGGACAGGGTTGGTGGCACAGATACGCAGTATTTT.

This clonotype has a count of ten or more. This rearrangement joins TRBV6-5 to TRBJ2-7, with TRBD2 matching over 12 bases. The CDR3 is 15 amino acids. V was clipped by 4 bases and J by 1 base; unmatched bases: 2. Germline V gene lookup returns CDR1 MNHEY and CDR2 SVGAGI. The CDR3 loop is CASSLTSGRSYEQYF. The CDR3 bases are TGTGCCAGCAGTTTGACTAGCGGGAGATCCTACGAGCAGTACTTC.

The rearrangement joins TRBV27 to TRBJ1-2; a possible D gene is TRBD1 (5 bases). CDR3 length equals 14 residues. V gave up 4 bases and J gave up 8 bases, with 17 bases separating them. Germline V gives CDR1 MNHEY, CDR2 SMNVEV (reference sequence). CDR3 DNA sequence: TGTGCCAGCAGTTCCCCGGGACGGCGTAGCGGCTACACCTTC. It is translated as CASSSPGRRSGYTF.